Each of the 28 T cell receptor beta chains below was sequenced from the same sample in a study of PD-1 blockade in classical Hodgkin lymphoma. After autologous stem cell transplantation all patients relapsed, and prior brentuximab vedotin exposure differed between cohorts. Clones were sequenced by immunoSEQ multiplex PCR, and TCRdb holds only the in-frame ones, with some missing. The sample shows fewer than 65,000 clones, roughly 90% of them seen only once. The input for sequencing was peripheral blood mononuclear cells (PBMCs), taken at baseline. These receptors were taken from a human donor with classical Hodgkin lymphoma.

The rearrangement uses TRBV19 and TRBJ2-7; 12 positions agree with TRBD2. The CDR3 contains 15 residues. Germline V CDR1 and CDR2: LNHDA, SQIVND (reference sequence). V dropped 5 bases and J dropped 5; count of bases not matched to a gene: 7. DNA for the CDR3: TGTGCCAGTAGTCTATCTAGCGGGGGGGCCAACGAGCAGTACTTC. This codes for CASSLSSGGANEQYF.

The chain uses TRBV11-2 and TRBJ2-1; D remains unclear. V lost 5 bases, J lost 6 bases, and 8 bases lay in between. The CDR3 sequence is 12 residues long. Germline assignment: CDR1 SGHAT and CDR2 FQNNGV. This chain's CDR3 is CASSPMGNEQFF. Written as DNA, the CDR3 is TGTGCCAGCAGCCCCATGGGCAATGAGCAGTTCTTC.

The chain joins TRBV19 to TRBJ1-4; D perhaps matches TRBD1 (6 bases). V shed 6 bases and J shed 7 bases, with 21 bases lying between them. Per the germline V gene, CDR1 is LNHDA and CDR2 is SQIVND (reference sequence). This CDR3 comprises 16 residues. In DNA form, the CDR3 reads TGTGCCAGTAGGAAAATTGCTCGGGACATGGGTGAAAAACTGTTTTTT. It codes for CASRKIARDMGEKLFF.

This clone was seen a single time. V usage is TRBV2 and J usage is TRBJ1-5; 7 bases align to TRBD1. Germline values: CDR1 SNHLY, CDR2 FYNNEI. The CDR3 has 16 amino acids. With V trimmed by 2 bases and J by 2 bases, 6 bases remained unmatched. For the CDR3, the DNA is TGTGCCAGCAGTGAATCGGCAGGGGGAGGCAATCAGCCCCAGCATTTT. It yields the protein CASSESAGGGNQPQHF.

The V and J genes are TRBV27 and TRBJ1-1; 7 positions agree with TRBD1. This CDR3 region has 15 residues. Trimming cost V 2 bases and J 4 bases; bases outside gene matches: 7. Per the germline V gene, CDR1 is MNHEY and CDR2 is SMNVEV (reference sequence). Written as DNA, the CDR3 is TGTGCCAGCAGTTTAGTCAGGGGGTTTGGCACTGAAGCTTTCTTT. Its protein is CASSLVRGFGTEAFF.

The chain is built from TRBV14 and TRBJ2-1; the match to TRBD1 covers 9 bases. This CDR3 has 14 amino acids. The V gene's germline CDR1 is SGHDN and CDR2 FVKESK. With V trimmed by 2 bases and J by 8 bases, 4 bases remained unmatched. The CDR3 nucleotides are TGTGCCAGCAGCCAATTGGGGACAGGGCATGAGCAGTTCTTC. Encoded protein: CASSQLGTGHEQFF.

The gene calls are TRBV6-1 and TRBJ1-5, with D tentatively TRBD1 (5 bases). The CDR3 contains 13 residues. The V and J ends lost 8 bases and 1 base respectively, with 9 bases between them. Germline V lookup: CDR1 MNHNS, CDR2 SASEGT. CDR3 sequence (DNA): TGTGCCAGCTCGCAGGGAAGCAATCAGCCCCAGCATTTT. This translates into CASSQGSNQPQHF.

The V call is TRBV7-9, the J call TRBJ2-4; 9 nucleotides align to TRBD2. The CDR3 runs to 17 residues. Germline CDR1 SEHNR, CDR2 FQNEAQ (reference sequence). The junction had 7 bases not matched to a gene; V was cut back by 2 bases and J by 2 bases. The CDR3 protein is CASSLFASGISKNIQYF. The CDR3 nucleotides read TGTGCCAGCAGCTTATTCGCTAGCGGGATATCCAAAAACATTCAGTACTTC.

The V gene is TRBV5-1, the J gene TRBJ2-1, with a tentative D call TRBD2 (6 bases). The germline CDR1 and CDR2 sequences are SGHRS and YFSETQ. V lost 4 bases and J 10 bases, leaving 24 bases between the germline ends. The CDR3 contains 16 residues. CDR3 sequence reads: CASSLLADGSVWEQFF. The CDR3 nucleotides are TGCGCCAGCAGCCTTCTAGCTGACGGGAGTGTCTGGGAGCAGTTCTTC.

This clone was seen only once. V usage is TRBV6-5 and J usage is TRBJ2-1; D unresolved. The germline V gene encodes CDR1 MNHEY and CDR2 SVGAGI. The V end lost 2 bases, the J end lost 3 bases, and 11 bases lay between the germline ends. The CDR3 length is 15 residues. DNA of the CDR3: TGTGCCAGCAGTTACGCGCTAGTGGGCTACAATGAGCAGTTCTTC. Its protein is CASSYALVGYNEQFF.

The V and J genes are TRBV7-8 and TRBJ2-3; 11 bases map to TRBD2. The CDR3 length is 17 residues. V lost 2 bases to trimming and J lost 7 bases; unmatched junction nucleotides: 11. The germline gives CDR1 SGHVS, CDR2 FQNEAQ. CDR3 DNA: TGTGCCAGCAGCTTAAATCTAGCGGGAGGAGGGGGGCATACGCAGTATTTT. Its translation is CASSLNLAGGGGHTQYF.

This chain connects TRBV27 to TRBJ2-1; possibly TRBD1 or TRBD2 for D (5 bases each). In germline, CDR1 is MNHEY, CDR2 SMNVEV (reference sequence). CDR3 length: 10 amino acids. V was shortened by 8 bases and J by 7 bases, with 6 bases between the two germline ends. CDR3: CASGGNEQFF. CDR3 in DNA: TGTGCCAGCGGGGGTAATGAGCAGTTCTTC.

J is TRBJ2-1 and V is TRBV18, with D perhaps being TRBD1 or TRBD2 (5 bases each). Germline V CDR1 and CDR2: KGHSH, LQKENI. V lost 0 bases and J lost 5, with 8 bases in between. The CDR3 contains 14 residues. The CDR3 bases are TGTGCCAGCTCACCACCGATGGGGGACAATGAGCAGTTCTTC. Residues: CASSPPMGDNEQFF. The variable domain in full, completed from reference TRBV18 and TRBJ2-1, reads NAGVMQNPRHLVRRRGQEARLRCSPMKGHSHVYWYRQLPEEGLKFMVYLQKENIIDESGMPKERFSAEFPKEGPSILRIQQVVRGDSAAYFCASSPPMGDNEQFFGPGTRLTVL.

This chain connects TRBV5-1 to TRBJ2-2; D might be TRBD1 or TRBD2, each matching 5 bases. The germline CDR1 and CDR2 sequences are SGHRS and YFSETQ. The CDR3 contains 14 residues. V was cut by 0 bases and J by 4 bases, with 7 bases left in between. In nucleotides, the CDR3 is TGCGCCAGCAGCTTGGGAGGGGCCACCGGGGAGCTGTTTTTT. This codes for CASSLGGATGELFF.

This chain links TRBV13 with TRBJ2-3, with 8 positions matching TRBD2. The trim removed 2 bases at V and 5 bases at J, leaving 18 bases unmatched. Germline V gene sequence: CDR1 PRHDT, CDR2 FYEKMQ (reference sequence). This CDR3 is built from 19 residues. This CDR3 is CASSLRDGGAGAIGDTQYF. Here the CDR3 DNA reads TGTGCCAGCAGCTTACGTGACGGGGGAGCGGGGGCCATTGGAGATACGCAGTATTTT.

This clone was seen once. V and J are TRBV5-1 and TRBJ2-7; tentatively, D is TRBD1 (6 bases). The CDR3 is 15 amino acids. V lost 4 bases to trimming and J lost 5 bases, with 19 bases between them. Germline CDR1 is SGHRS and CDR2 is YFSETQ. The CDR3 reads CASSVSGTPTNEQYF. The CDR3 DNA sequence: TGCGCCAGCAGCGTATCCGGGACACCGACTAACGAGCAGTACTTC.

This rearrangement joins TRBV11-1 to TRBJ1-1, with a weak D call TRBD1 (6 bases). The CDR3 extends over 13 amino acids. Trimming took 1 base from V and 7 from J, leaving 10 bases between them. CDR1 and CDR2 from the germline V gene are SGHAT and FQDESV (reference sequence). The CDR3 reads CASSLVGGLEAFF. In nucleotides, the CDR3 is TGTGCCAGCAGCTTAGTAGGGGGACTTGAAGCTTTCTTT.

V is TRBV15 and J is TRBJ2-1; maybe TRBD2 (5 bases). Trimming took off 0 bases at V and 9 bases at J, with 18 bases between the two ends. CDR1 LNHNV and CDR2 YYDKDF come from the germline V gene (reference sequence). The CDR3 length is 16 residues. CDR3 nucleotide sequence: TGTGCCACCAGCAGAGATCAATCTGGTGGAGGTTTTGAGCAGTTCTTC. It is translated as CATSRDQSGGGFEQFF.

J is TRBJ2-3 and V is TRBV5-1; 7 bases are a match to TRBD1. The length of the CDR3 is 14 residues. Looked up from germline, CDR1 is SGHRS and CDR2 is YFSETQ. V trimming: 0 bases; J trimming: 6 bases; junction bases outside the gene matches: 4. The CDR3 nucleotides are TGCGCCAGCAGCTTGGAGGGGGCAGCGGATACGCAGTATTTT. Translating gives CASSLEGAADTQYF.

For the CDR3, the DNA is TGCGCCAGCAGCTTGGTGGGACTAGCGGCCACCATGAATGAGCAGTTCTTC. Protein: CASSLVGLAATMNEQFF. The J gene is TRBJ2-1, the V gene TRBV5-1; 11 nucleotides match TRBD2. Germline V gene lookup returns CDR1 SGHRS and CDR2 YFSETQ. The CDR3 is made up of 17 amino acids. V lost 0 bases and J lost 7; bases outside the gene matches: 9.

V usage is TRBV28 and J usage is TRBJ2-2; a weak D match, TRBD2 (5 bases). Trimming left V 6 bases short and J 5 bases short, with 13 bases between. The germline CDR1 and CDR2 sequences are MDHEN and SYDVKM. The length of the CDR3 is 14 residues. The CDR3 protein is CASSRPGGTGELFF. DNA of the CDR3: TGTGCCAGCAGCCGACCCGGAGGTACCGGGGAGCTGTTTTTT.

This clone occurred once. CDR3 bases: TGTGCCAGCAGTTTATTCCAGGGAACCTACACTGAAGCTTTCTTT. It translates to CASSLFQGTYTEAFF. The chain joins TRBV28 to TRBJ1-1; a weak D match, TRBD1 (5 bases). V lost 1 base and J lost 3, with 12 bases in between. The CDR3 totals 15 residues. The germline V gene encodes CDR1 MDHEN and CDR2 SYDVKM.

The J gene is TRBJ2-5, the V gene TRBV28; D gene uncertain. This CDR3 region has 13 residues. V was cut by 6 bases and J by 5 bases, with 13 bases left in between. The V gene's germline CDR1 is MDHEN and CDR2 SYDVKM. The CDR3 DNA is TGTGCCAGCAGCCAGCCCCCCATGGAGACCCAGTACTTC. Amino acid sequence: CASSQPPMETQYF.

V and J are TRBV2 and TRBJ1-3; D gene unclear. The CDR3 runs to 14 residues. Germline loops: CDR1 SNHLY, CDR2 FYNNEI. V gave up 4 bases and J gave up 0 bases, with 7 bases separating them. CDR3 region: CASSVPNSGNTIYF. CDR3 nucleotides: TGTGCCAGCAGTGTACCCAACTCTGGAAACACCATATATTTT.

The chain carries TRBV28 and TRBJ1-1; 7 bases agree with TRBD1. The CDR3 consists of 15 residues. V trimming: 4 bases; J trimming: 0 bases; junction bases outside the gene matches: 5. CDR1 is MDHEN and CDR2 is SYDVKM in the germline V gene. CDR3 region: CASSSPGQLNTEAFF. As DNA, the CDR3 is TGTGCCAGCAGTTCCCCGGGACAGTTGAACACTGAAGCTTTCTTT.

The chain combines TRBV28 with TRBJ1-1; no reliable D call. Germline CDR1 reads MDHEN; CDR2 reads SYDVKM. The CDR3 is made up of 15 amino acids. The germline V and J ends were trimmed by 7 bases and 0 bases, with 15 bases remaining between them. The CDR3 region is CASKGPRGMNTEAFF. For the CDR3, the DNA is TGTGCCAGCAAAGGCCCCCGGGGAATGAACACTGAAGCTTTCTTT.

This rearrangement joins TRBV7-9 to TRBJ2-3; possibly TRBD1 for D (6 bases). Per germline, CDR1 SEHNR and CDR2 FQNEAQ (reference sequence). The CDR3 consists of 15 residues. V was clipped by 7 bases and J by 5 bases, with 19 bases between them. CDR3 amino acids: CASTTPDSFGDTQYF. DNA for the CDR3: TGTGCCAGCACCACCCCGGACAGTTTTGGAGATACGCAGTATTTT.

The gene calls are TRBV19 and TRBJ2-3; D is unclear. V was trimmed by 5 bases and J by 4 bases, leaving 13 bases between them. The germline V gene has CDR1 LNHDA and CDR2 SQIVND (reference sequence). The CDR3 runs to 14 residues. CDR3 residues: CASSVWADADTQYF. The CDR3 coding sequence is TGTGCCAGTAGTGTATGGGCTGACGCAGATACGCAGTATTTT.